The entry below gives a single T cell receptor (beta chain) sequence along with its context. Its matching antigen is unknown. CDR3 and TCR beta VDJ profiling relied on genomic DNA as the template. TCRdb used MiXCR to reprocess the reads, holding one entry per CDR3 protein. The table has 400,000 to 450,000 distinct CDR3 sequences, around 72% seen once. The source of the sample is a study of CD8+CD57+ T cells in acquired aplastic anemia. Overall study context: Healthy donors averaged about 10 million reads for CD4+ cells. Study-wide results and limits: Overlap between patients and controls comprised 25 to 35 CD8+ CDR3 sequences.

There are 13 residues in the CDR3. V lost 0 bases, J lost 7 bases, and 12 bases lay in between. CDR1 GTSNPN and CDR2 SVGIG come from the germline V gene (reference sequence). This chain links TRBV30 with TRBJ1-2; D unclear. The TCR originated in a human donor in good health, serving as a control. Sequencing was done on a sample of sorted CD4+, CD8+, or CD8+CD57+ T cells (not recorded which) from PBMCs. The CDR3 loop reads CAWSVGGGRGYTF. The DNA of the CDR3 is TGTGCCTGGAGTGTGGGAGGCGGCCGTGGCTACACCTTC.